This T cell receptor (beta chain) was sequenced during a study of cytomegalovirus exposure and HLA in healthy donors. Findings and limits, study-wide: Later on, an analysis tied 15,000 or so TCR beta sequences to HLA alleles at 0.05 false discovery rate.

Details on this clone: Its antigen is not known.

Germline CDR1 is SSHAT and CDR2 is FNYEAQ (reference sequence). The CDR3 spans 12 residues. Researchers ran the PCR with 60 Vbeta and 13 Jbeta primers. The method was immunoSEQ multiplex PCR; TCRdb's version includes in-frame clones alone and lacks a portion of them. The sample data list around 50,000 clones. The gene calls are TRBV7-7 and TRBJ2-2; a weak D match, TRBD1 (6 bases). The specimen sequenced was PBMCs. The sequence was collected from a woman aged 40 to 50 in good health and CMV-seronegative. The CDR3 nucleotides read TGTGCTTCCTTAGGGGGCACCGGGGAGCTGTTTTTT. This codes for CASLGGTGELFF.